Below, 17 T cell receptor beta chains from the same sample are listed, as sequenced in a study of beta chain features in type 1 diabetes (dated by TCRdb to between 2017 and 2018). Paper-wide results and their limitations: A moderate but significant shortening of TCRB CDR3 length was observed in type 1 diabetes patients in all four CD4+ subsets.

The library was built by means of the immunoSEQ multiplex PCR assay. The High Capacity cDNA Reverse Transcription Kit was used to reverse transcribe all of the isolated RNA, meaning that expressed TCRB transcripts were what got sequenced. This is the immuneACCESS table as TCRdb keeps it, with only in-frame sequences that have V and J called. A part of the clones is gone; compared with another copy, unresolved V genes explain less than half, and the rest is unexplained. Present in this sample are roughly 280,000 clones, around 24% of which were seen just once. The ten largest clones take up 0.012% of the sample. Antigens of these TCRs are unknown. Sequencing was done on a sample of naive CD4+ T cells from blood. The sample's cell subset or site label is to be understood as: true naive CD4+ T cells. These TCRs come from a woman in her thirties with type 1 diabetes.

The genes are TRBV6-5 and TRBJ2-7; the D gene is possibly TRBD2 (6 bases). The CDR3 sequence is 14 residues long. V lost 6 bases, J lost 5 bases, and 17 bases lay in between. Germline lookup yields CDR1 MNHEY and CDR2 SVGAGI. The CDR3 DNA is TGTGCCAGCAGCCCTATGGAGGGCGCGGACGAGCAGTACTTC. This translates into CASSPMEGADEQYF.

In this sample, this clone turned up a few times. The chain has TRBV21-1 and TRBJ2-1; TRBD1, as called in the table, went unchecked against the DNA. TRBV21-1 counts as a pseudogene. The CDR3 is 14 residues long. The CDR3 spells CAGQGQGGYNEQFF. The DNA for the CDR3 is TGTGCCGGTCAAGGACAGGGGGGATACAATGAGCAGTTCTTC.

This clone came up a few times. V is TRBV11-2 and J is TRBJ2-3; 13 nucleotides match TRBD2. This CDR3 region has 17 residues. Trimming removed 2 bases from V and 5 bases from J; junction bases left unmatched: 7. Germline V lookup: CDR1 SGHAT, CDR2 FQNNGV. This CDR3 reads CASSLRLAGGILDTQYF. In DNA form, the CDR3 reads TGTGCCAGCAGCTTAAGACTAGCGGGAGGTATTTTAGATACGCAGTATTTT.

In this sample, this clone turned up a few times. The rearrangement joins TRBV28 to TRBJ2-3; possible D gene TRBD1, 6 bases. Trimming took off 6 bases at V and 11 bases at J, with 24 bases between the two ends. The CDR3 is 15 amino acids. Germline CDR1 and CDR2: MDHEN and SYDVKM. CDR3 loop: CASRPGTLLTGMQYF. The DNA for the CDR3 is TGTGCCAGCAGACCCGGGACACTCCTCACCGGCATGCAGTATTTT.

This rearrangement joins TRBV5-4 to TRBJ2-3; tentatively, D is TRBD2 (6 bases). Trimming removed 1 base from V and 1 base from J, with 10 bases in between. The germline V gene encodes CDR1 SGHNT and CDR2 YYREEE (reference sequence). This CDR3 region has 15 residues. Here the CDR3 DNA reads TGTGCCAGCAGCTTGAGTAGCGGAGGCACAGATACGCAGTATTTT. This codes for CASSLSSGGTDTQYF. The full variable domain, its missing parts supplied by reference TRBV5-4 and TRBJ2-3, is ETGVTQSPTHLIKTRGQQVTLRCSSQSGHNTVSWYQQALGQGPQFIFQYYREEENGRGNFPPRFSGLQFPNYSSELNVNALELDDSALYLCASSLSSGGTDTQYFGPGTRLTVL.

A remark on this clone: The sample holds other DNA sequences that translate to the same CDR3. The rearrangement uses TRBV29-1 and TRBJ2-1; TRBD2 aligns across 13 bases. This CDR3 is 16 amino acids long. CDR1 and CDR2 from the germline V gene are SQVTM and ANQGSEA. The V segment lost 1 base and the J segment 0 bases; nucleotides outside the gene matches: 0. The CDR3, as DNA: TGCAGCGTTGAAGGGACTAGCGGGAGCTCCTACAATGAGCAGTTCTTC. The encoded protein is CSVEGTSGSSYNEQFF.

This clone was counted between two and nine times. This rearrangement joins TRBV5-1 to TRBJ2-5; 7 nucleotides line up with TRBD2. Trimming removed 1 base from V and 4 bases from J; junction bases left unmatched: 10. This CDR3 spans 16 amino acids. Germline V lookup: CDR1 SGHRS, CDR2 YFSETQ. CDR3 protein: CASSLMAGVGGETQYF. The CDR3 DNA reads TGCGCCAGCAGCTTGATGGCGGGAGTAGGTGGAGAGACCCAGTACTTC.

A few counts support this clone. This chain joins TRBV7-9 and TRBJ2-1; the D is unclear. This CDR3 has 13 amino acids. Germline loops: CDR1 SEHNR, CDR2 FQNEAQ (reference sequence). V was clipped by 5 bases and J by 6 bases, with 11 bases between them. The CDR3 reads CASSPTSPNEQFF. In nucleotides, the CDR3 is TGTGCCAGCAGCCCCACGAGTCCCAATGAGCAGTTCTTC.

This rearrangement joins TRBV7-3 to TRBJ2-2; 12 nucleotides line up with TRBD2. With 4 bases clipped from V and 3 bases from J, the junction kept 3 bases outside the gene matches. The CDR3 length is 16 residues. Per the germline V gene, CDR1 is SGHTA and CDR2 is FQGTGA. CDR3 bases: TGTGCCAGCAGCTCCCTAGCGGGAGGGGACACCGGGGAGCTGTTTTTT. As protein: CASSSLAGGDTGELFF.

This clone was counted a few times. The genes are TRBV7-2 and TRBJ2-3; maybe TRBD2 (5 bases). The CDR3 consists of 15 residues. In germline, CDR1 is SGHTA, CDR2 FQGNSA. Between the trimmed V and J ends, which lost 1 base and 4 bases, there was a span of 12 bases. The CDR3 DNA reads as TGTGCCAGCAGCTTAGTGAGGCTAGCACCAGATACGCAGTATTTT. It translates to CASSLVRLAPDTQYF. The full variable domain, its missing parts supplied by reference TRBV7-2 and TRBJ2-3, is GAGVSQSPSNKVTEKGKDVELRCDPISGHTALYWYRQSLGQGLEFLIYFQGNSAPDKSGLPSDRFSAERTGGSVSTLTIQRTQQEDSAVYLCASSLVRLAPDTQYFGPGTRLTVL.

This clone was counted between two and nine times. This sequence joins TRBV5-4 and TRBJ2-5, with 9 bases aligning to TRBD2. CDR3 length: 16 residues. Germline V gene sequence: CDR1 SGHNT, CDR2 YYREEE (reference sequence). With V trimmed by 0 bases and J by 0 bases, 3 bases remained unmatched. The CDR3 bases are TGTGCCAGCAGCTTGGGACTAGCGGAGAACCAAGAGACCCAGTACTTC. It codes for CASSLGLAENQETQYF.

The V and J genes are TRBV9 and TRBJ2-6, with 9 bases fitting TRBD1. CDR3 length equals 19 residues. After removal of 3 bases from V and 0 bases from J, the junction contained 10 bases not matched to a gene. CDR1 and CDR2 from the germline V gene are SGDLS and YYNGEE. The CDR3 nucleotides read TGTGCCAGCAGCGACCCCTTAGGGACAGGGTTCTCTGGGGCCAACGTCCTGACTTTC. It encodes CASSDPLGTGFSGANVLTF.

Notes on this clone: This sample includes further DNA sequences coding for the same CDR3. The chain has TRBV7-9 and TRBJ2-7; D is unresolved. Deletions cut 2 bases from V and 3 bases from J, with 5 bases between. Germline lookup yields CDR1 SEHNR and CDR2 FQNEAQ (reference sequence). The CDR3 length is 12 residues. CDR3 loop: CASSLSGYEQYF. The CDR3 nucleotides are TGTGCCAGCAGCTTATCCGGCTACGAGCAGTACTTC.

V usage is TRBV11-3 and J usage is TRBJ2-1; 7 bases are a match to TRBD2. V was clipped by 5 bases and J by 7 bases; unmatched bases: 11. Germline CDR1 and CDR2: SGHNT and YENEEA. The CDR3 covers 15 residues. Here the CDR3 reads CASSRPGLRRNEQFF. CDR3 nucleotide sequence: TGTGCCAGCAGCCGACCGGGACTACGACGAAATGAGCAGTTCTTC.

The chain combines TRBV6-4 with TRBJ1-2, with D maybe TRBD1 (5 bases). CDR3 length: 12 residues. Germline V CDR1 and CDR2: MRHNA, SNTAGT. Deletions cut 8 bases from V and 2 bases from J, with 9 bases between. The CDR3 protein is CASLGHNYGYTF. The CDR3 DNA sequence: TGTGCCAGCCTCGGACACAACTATGGCTACACCTTC.

The chain couples TRBV7-3 to TRBJ1-1, with D perhaps matching TRBD1 (6 bases). From germline, CDR1 is SGHTA and CDR2 FQGTGA. This CDR3 spans 14 amino acids. V dropped 5 bases and J dropped 0 bases, with 10 bases sitting between them. The CDR3 nucleotides read TGTGCCAGCAGCAAACAGGGAGTGAACACTGAAGCTTTCTTT. This gives the protein CASSKQGVNTEAFF.

The chain carries TRBV7-9 and TRBJ1-4, with 8 bases identical to TRBD1. V shed 3 bases and J 4 bases; nucleotides not matched to a gene: 1. Germline V gives CDR1 SEHNR, CDR2 FQNEAQ (reference sequence). This CDR3 contains 14 residues. The CDR3, as DNA: TGTGCCAGCAGCTTGACAGGGGTTAATGAAAAACTGTTTTTT. Its translation is CASSLTGVNEKLFF.